Listed below are T cell receptor beta chains from one sample, sequenced in a study of early T cells in non-severe SARS-CoV-2 infection. MiXCR, applied by TCRdb to the 5' RACE reads, yields one record per CDR3 protein. The data contain tens of thousands of distinct CDR3 sequences, about 7.4% of them seen just once; the ten biggest clones take up 12%. The sample here was whole blood, taken at baseline. The source is an adult who was a healthcare worker with PCR-confirmed SARS-CoV-2 infection or an uninfected control (not recorded which). The CDR3 runs from the conserved cysteine through the conserved F or W.

v_gene	j_gene	CDR3aa
TRBV4-1	TRBJ2-2	CASSRTGAGELFF
TRBV12-3/TRBV12-4	TRBJ2-6	CASSFFRGRGSGANVLTF
TRBV14	TRBJ1-3	CASSQDLGRLSGNTIYF
TRBV20-1	TRBJ2-1	CSAGPSGGSSYNEQFF
TRBV5-4	TRBJ2-4	CASSHSAAKNIQYF
TRBV2	TRBJ2-3	CASRGPEVRGDTQYF
TRBV7-6	TRBJ2-5	CASSFMARGAKETQYF
TRBV7-9	TRBJ1-2	CASNAENYGYTF
TRBV4-1	TRBJ2-7	CASSHGMGETGFAYEQYF
TRBV6-6	TRBJ1-6	CASSREPYNSPLHF
TRBV7-2	TRBJ2-5	CASSPSWGETQYF
TRBV20-1	TRBJ1-5	CSAAGIDSNQPQHF
TRBV3-1	TRBJ2-2	CASSHPTGGTGELFF
TRBV7-6	TRBJ2-1	CASSLDGGAVNEQFF
TRBV12-3/TRBV12-4	TRBJ2-5	CASSLPPETQYF
TRBV6-1	TRBJ2-2	CASSDRGTGELFF
TRBV29-1	TRBJ1-2	CSVDSGTGRYGYTF